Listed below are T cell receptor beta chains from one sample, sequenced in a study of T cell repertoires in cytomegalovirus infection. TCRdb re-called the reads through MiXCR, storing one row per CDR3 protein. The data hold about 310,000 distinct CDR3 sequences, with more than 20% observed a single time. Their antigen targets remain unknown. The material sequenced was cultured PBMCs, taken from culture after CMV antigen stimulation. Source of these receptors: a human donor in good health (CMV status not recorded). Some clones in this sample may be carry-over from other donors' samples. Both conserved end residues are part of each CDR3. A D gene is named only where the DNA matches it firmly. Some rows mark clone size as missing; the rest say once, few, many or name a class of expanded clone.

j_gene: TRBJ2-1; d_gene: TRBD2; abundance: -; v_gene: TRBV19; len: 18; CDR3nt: TGTGCCAGTAGTATGTCGCGTGGACTAGCGGGAGGCTACAATGAGCAGTTCTTC; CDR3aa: CASSMSRGLAGGYNEQFF
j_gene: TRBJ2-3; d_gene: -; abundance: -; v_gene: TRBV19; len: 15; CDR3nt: TGTGCCAGTAGAACCTACGCGATCGAGACAGATACGCAGTATTTT; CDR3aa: CASRTYAIETDTQYF
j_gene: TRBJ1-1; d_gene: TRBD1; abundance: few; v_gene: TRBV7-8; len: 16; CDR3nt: TGTGCCAGCAGCTCCACAGGGGGCGCGGGGAACACTGAAGCTTTCTTT; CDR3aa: CASSSTGGAGNTEAFF
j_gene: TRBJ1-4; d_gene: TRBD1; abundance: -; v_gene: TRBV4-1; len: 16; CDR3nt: TGCGCCAGCAGCCAGGGTCCGGGACAGGGGAGTGAAAAACTGTTTTTT; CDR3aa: CASSQGPGQGSEKLFF
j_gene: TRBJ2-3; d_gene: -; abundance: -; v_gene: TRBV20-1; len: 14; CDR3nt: TGCAGTGGCCCACTAGCCGGGGCCACAGATACGCAGTATTTT; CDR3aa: CSGPLAGATDTQYF
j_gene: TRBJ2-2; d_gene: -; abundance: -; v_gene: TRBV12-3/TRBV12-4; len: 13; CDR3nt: TGTGCCAGCAGTCCATTGCAACCGGGGGAGCTGTTTTTT; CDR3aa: CASSPLQPGELFF
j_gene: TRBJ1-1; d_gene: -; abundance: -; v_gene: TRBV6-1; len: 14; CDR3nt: TGTGCCAGCAGTCCGGTTTTGGGTTACACTGAAGCTTTCTTT; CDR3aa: CASSPVLGYTEAFF
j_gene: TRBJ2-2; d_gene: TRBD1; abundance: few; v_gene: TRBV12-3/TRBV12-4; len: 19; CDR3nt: TGTGCCAGCAGACCGGACAGGATTATTACAGCTGGCGACACCGGGGAGCTGTTTTTT; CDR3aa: CASRPDRIITAGDTGELFF
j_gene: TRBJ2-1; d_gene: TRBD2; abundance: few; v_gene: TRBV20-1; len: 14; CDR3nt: TGCAGTGCTTCGAGCGGGAATGCCTACAATGAGCAGTTCTTC; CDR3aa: CSASSGNAYNEQFF
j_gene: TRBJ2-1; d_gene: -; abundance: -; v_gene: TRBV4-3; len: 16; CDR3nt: TGCGCCAGCAGCCAAGAATTAGCGCCCGCCTACAATGAGCAGTTCTTC; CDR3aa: CASSQELAPAYNEQFF
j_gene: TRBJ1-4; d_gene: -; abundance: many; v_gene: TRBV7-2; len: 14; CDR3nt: TGTGCCAGCAGCAAGAGTGCAACTAATGAAAAACTGTTTTTT; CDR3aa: CASSKSATNEKLFF
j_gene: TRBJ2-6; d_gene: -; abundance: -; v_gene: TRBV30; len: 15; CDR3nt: TGTGCCTGGGACCTGGAAGGGAGTGGGGCCAACGTCCTGACTTTC; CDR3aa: CAWDLEGSGANVLTF
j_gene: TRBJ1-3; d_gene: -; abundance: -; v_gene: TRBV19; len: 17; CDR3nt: TGTGCCAGTAGTATCACCGCCGGCAGGGAACCTGGAAACACCATATATTTT; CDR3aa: CASSITAGREPGNTIYF
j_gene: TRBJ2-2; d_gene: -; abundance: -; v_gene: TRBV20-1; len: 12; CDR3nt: TGCAGTGCTCCAGGGTACACCGGGGAGCTGTTTTTT; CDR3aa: CSAPGYTGELFF
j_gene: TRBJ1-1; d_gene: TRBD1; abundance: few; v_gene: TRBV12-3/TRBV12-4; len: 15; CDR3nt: TGTGCCAGCAGTTTAACAGGGGGCTGGAACACTGAAGCTTTCTTT; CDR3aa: CASSLTGGWNTEAFF
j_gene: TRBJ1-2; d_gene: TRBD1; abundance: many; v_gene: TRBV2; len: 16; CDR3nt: TGTGCCAGCAGCGTAGGGACAGGGTCGGGCGCCTATGGCTACACCTTC; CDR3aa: CASSVGTGSGAYGYTF
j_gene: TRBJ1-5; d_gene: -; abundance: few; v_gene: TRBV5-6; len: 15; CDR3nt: TGTGCCAGCAGCTCCCGGGGGGGCGTCTGGCAGCCCCAGCATTTT; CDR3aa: CASSSRGGVWQPQHF
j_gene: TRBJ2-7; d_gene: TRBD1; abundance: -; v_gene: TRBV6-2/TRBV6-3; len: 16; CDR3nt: TGTGCCAGCAGTAAGCGATGGGGACAGGGCGTCCACGAGCAGTACTTC; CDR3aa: CASSKRWGQGVHEQYF
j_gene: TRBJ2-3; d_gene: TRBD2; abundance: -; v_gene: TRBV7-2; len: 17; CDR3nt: TGTGCCAGCAGCATTGGACTAGCGGTCGCTAGCACAGATACGCAGTATTTT; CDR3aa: CASSIGLAVASTDTQYF
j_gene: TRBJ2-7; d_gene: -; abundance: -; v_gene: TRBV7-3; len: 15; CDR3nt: TGTGCCAGCAGCCGTGCCGGGGGAGAAGGGTACGAGCAGTACTTC; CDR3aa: CASSRAGGEGYEQYF
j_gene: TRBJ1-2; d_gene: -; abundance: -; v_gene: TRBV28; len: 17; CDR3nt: TGTGCCAGCAGTTTATCCCCTCGGGGGGGGCCAAACTATGGCTACACCTTC; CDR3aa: CASSLSPRGGPNYGYTF
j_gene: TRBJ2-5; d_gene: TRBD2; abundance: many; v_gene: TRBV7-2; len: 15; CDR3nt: TGTGCCAGCAGCTTAGCCCCGGGAGGGCAAGAGACCCAGTACTTC; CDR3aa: CASSLAPGGQETQYF
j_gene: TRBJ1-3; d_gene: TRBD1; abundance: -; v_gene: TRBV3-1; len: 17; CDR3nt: TGTGCCAGCAGCCAGACCGGGACAGGGAGTTTTGGAAACACCATATATTTT; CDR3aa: CASSQTGTGSFGNTIYF
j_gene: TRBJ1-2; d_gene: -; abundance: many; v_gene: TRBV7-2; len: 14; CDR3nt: TGTGCCAGCAGCTTACCGAATGCAGGGCGCGGCTACACCTTC; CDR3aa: CASSLPNAGRGYTF
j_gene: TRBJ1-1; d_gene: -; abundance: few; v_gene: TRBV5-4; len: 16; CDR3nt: TGTGCCAGCAGCTTGGGACAGACCCACATGAACACTGAAGCTTTCTTT; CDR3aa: CASSLGQTHMNTEAFF
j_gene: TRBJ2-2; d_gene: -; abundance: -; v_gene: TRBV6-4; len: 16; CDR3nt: TGTGCCAGCAGCCCGACAGGAGGAAGCCGGACCGGGGAGCTGTTTTTT; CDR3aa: CASSPTGGSRTGELFF
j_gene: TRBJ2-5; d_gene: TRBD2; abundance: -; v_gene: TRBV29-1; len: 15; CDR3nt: TGCAGCGTCGTGTGGACTAGCGCTCGACAAGAGACCCAGTACTTC; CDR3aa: CSVVWTSARQETQYF
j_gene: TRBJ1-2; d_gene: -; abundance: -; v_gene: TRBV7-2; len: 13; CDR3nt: TGTGCCAGCAGCTCCCCGGGGCGGAATGGCTACACCTTC; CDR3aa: CASSSPGRNGYTF
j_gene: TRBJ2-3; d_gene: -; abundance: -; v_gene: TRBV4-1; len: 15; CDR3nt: TGCGCCAGCAGCCAAGAGAGACTACCCGAAGATACGCAGTATTTT; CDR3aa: CASSQERLPEDTQYF
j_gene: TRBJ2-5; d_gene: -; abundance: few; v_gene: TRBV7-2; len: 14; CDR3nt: TGTGCCAGCAGCGTCGGATTAGTGGCAGAGACCCAGTACTTC; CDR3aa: CASSVGLVAETQYF